The 14 T cell receptor beta chains reported below all come from one sample, sequenced in a study of human T cells and chemical hapten exposure (dated by TCRdb to about 2021). The library came from RACE. The instrument given in TCRdb is NextSeq 500. The public sequencing data were trimmed at Q25 with fastp and processed into clonotypes with MiXCR by TCRdb, which kept only in-frame beta chains. Identical CDR3 proteins give one entry, which carries the most common genes and DNA. The sample includes 13,000 to 15,000 distinct CDR3 sequences, with around 15% observed a single time. The ten largest clonotypes hold more than 5.5% of the sample. The time point label here, explained by the study, means: patch test 1, 2 weeks after DPC sensitization. Taken with the paper, the label for treatment or condition translates to: therapeutic diphenylcyclopropenone sensitization with weekly scalp DPC. Sequenced here: whole blood, sampled in connection with sensitization to the hapten diphenylcyclopropenone (DPC). These receptors all come from a woman in her 30s with alopecia areata. Some clones in this sample may be carry-over from other donors' samples.

The chain recombines TRBV11-2 with TRBJ2-7, with 13 nucleotides matching TRBD2. Germline-derived CDR1 and CDR2 are SGHAT and FQNNGV. The ends lost 5 bases at V and 0 bases at J; junction bases unmatched: 10. The CDR3 has 18 amino acids. The CDR3 protein is CASSPSPGLAGSSYEQYF. The CDR3 DNA sequence: TGTGCCAGCAGCCCATCCCCGGGACTAGCGGGGAGCTCCTACGAGCAGTACTTC.

The chain carries TRBV4-2 and TRBJ1-1; D is undetermined. In germline, CDR1 is LGHNA, CDR2 YNFKEQ. The CDR3 loop spans 14 amino acids. The V gene lost 5 bases and the J gene lost 0 bases, with 10 bases spanning the gap. CDR3: CASSEGFMNTEAFF. The CDR3 DNA follows: TGTGCCAGCAGCGAAGGTTTTATGAACACTGAAGCTTTCTTT.

This clonotype came up many times. V gene TRBV7-7 combines with J gene TRBJ2-1; TRBD1 aligns across 7 bases. Germline CDR1 is SSHAT and CDR2 is FNYEAQ (reference sequence). CDR3 length: 16 amino acids. The junction had 10 bases not matched to a gene; V was cut back by 1 base and J by 7 bases. The CDR3 sequence is CASSLGVWTGRNEQFF. In nucleotides, the CDR3 is TGTGCCAGCAGCTTAGGAGTTTGGACAGGAAGAAATGAGCAGTTCTTC.

This clonotype is classed as medium-sized. The rearrangement joins TRBV6-6 to TRBJ2-7; no definite D call. With 2 bases removed from V and 0 bases from J, the gap between germline ends came to 11 bases. The germline V gene has CDR1 MNHNY and CDR2 SVGAGI (reference sequence). CDR3 length: 15 amino acids. The CDR3, as DNA: TGTGCCAGCAGTTACAGTCGGGTTAGCTCCTACGAGCAGTACGTC. It is translated as CASSYSRVSSYEQYV.

This clonotype appeared many times. V is TRBV6-2 or TRBV6-3 and J is TRBJ2-1; 8 nucleotides line up with TRBD2. The V and J ends lost 2 bases and 2 bases, in that order; junction bases with no gene match: 8. This CDR3 has 17 amino acids. Germline V gene sequence: CDR1 MNHEY, CDR2 SVGEGT. The CDR3 protein is CASSYPRGGPPYNEQFF. CDR3 in DNA: TGTGCCAGCAGTTACCCCCGGGGGGGCCCTCCCTACAATGAGCAGTTCTTC.

This clonotype is categorized as medium-sized. The chain joins TRBV9 to TRBJ1-5, with D possibly TRBD1 on 5 matching bases. The CDR3 is made up of 14 amino acids. V lost 0 bases to trimming and J lost 6 bases, with 10 bases between them. Germline V gene lookup returns CDR1 SGDLS and CDR2 YYNGEE. The CDR3 DNA reads as TGTGCCAGCAGCGTAGGGGGGGATACTCAGCCCCAGCATTTT. Its protein product is CASSVGGDTQPQHF.

This clonotype qualifies as medium-sized. The J gene is TRBJ2-1, the V gene TRBV11-2; TRBD1 might be the D (7 bases). V lost 4 bases and J 4 bases, leaving 20 bases between the germline ends. This CDR3 has 17 amino acids. Germline V lookup: CDR1 SGHAT, CDR2 FQNNGV. CDR3 nucleotides: TGTGCCAGCAGCTCCTGGAAGGAGGGGGCACTATACAATGAGCAGTTCTTC. Translating gives CASSSWKEGALYNEQFF.

This clonotype was seen many times. The gene calls are TRBV10-2 and TRBJ2-5, with D unresolved. V was cut by 3 bases and J by 3 bases, with 5 bases left in between. This CDR3 region has 12 residues. In germline, CDR1 is WSHSY, CDR2 SAAADI. The CDR3 reads CASSEWEETQYF. The CDR3 DNA reads TGCGCCAGCAGTGAATGGGAAGAGACCCAGTACTTC.

By sample share, this clonotype is medium-sized. V and J are TRBV6-6 and TRBJ2-1, with 12 bases identical to TRBD2. CDR1 and CDR2 from the germline V gene are MNHNY and SVGAGI (reference sequence). The length of the CDR3 is 18 residues. The trim removed 4 bases at V and 0 bases at J, leaving 7 bases unmatched. The CDR3 sequence is CASSSTGTSGLSYNEQFF. CDR3 DNA: TGTGCCAGCAGTTCTACCGGGACTAGCGGGCTCTCCTACAATGAGCAGTTCTTC.

This clonotype is labeled medium-sized (0.01 to 0.1%). The rearrangement joins TRBV14 to TRBJ1-1, with 8 nucleotides matching TRBD1. The CDR3 runs to 14 residues. CDR1 is SGHDN and CDR2 is FVKESK in the germline V gene. V was pared by 4 bases and J by 4 bases, with 5 bases of the junction left unmatched. The CDR3 loop is CASSRRGQSTEAFF. The CDR3 DNA sequence: TGTGCCAGCAGCCGCAGGGGGCAGAGCACTGAAGCTTTCTTT.

This clonotype counts as medium-sized. The V gene is TRBV20-1, the J gene TRBJ1-4; 9 bases line up with TRBD1. The germline gives CDR1 DFQATT, CDR2 SNEGSKA (reference sequence). The junction had 12 bases not matched to a gene; V was cut back by 0 bases and J by 10 bases. The CDR3 runs to 16 residues. CDR3 bases: TGCAGTGCTAGAGAACAGGGGGCGCGTCTCAGGGGAAAACTGTTTTTT. Residues: CSAREQGARLRGKLFF.

A few counts support this clonotype. The V and J genes are TRBV20-1 and TRBJ2-1; perhaps TRBD2 as D (6 bases). The CDR3 loop spans 14 amino acids. With 3 bases removed from V and 7 bases from J, the gap between germline ends came to 16 bases. CDR1 and CDR2 (germline): DFQATT, SNEGSKA (reference sequence). The CDR3 bases are TGCAGTGCTAGCGGGAGTCCTTATGTGAATGAGCAGTTCTTC. Its translation is CSASGSPYVNEQFF.

This clonotype came up a few times. The V call is TRBV4-2, the J call TRBJ2-2; D gene unclear. Trimming removed 2 bases at V and 5 bases at J, with 3 bases between. The V gene's germline CDR1 is LGHNA and CDR2 YNFKEQ. The CDR3 is made up of 12 amino acids. The CDR3 spells CASSQNTGELFF. In DNA form, the CDR3 reads TGTGCCAGCAGCCAAAATACCGGGGAGCTGTTTTTT.

There are a few counts of this clonotype. The rearrangement links TRBV7-9 to TRBJ2-5, with D perhaps being TRBD1 or TRBD2 (5 bases each). Germline lookup yields CDR1 SEHNR and CDR2 FQNEAQ (reference sequence). This CDR3 is built from 14 residues. V lost 0 bases and J lost 4, with 9 bases in between. CDR3 DNA: TGTGCCAGCAGCTTAGCAGGGACGACAGAGACCCAGTACTTC. Translation: CASSLAGTTETQYF.